This TCR beta chain was recorded in a study of blood T cell repertoires in COVID-19. This CDR3 has 13 residues. Germline lookup yields CDR1 SQVTM and CDR2 ANQGSEA. The V and J ends lost 2 bases and 1 base respectively, with 8 bases between them. Profiling relied on immunoSEQ multiplex PCR, and the TCRdb table lists in-frame clones only, not all of them. The repertoire holds some 46,000 clones, with 80% to 90% as singletons. The V and J genes are TRBV29-1 and TRBJ1-1; D gene unclear. This sequence originates from a human donor in a cohort sampled during active COVID-19. Sequenced sample: peripheral blood. In DNA, the CDR3 is TGCAGCGTTGAATTACGGGGGAACACTGAAGCTTTCTTT. The encoded protein is CSVELRGNTEAFF.